A selection of T cell receptor beta chains follows, all from one sample in a study of PD-1 blockade in classical Hodgkin lymphoma. TCRdb's copy holds only in-frame clones and misses some; the assay was immunoSEQ multiplex PCR. The table includes about 20,000 clones, 75% to 90% detected once. The sample consisted of CD8+ T cells from blood, taken before the fourth cycle of nivolumab. The receptors here all came from a human donor with classical Hodgkin lymphoma. CDR3s include the opening cysteine and the closing phenylalanine or tryptophan. A D gene is named only where the DNA matches it firmly. The size entry is marked missing in some rows and otherwise reads once, few, many or a size class.

D gene: .; V gene: TRBV5-1; clone size: .; J gene: TRBJ2-1; CDR3 protein: CASSRTGGDEQFF; CDR3 DNA: TGCGCCAGCAGCCGAACTGGGGGAGATGAGCAGTTCTTC
D gene: .; V gene: TRBV15; clone size: .; J gene: TRBJ1-1; CDR3 protein: CATSKIPGTKNTEAFF; CDR3 DNA: TGTGCCACCAGCAAAATCCCGGGGACAAAGAACACTGAAGCTTTCTTT
D gene: .; V gene: TRBV7-6; clone size: .; J gene: TRBJ1-1; CDR3 protein: CASSFGGRTEAFF; CDR3 DNA: TGTGCCAGCAGCTTCGGGGGGCGGACTGAAGCTTTCTTT
D gene: .; V gene: TRBV5-1; clone size: few; J gene: TRBJ2-7; CDR3 protein: CASSLESFGAYEQYF; CDR3 DNA: TGCGCCAGCAGCTTGGAGTCTTTCGGGGCGTACGAGCAGTACTTC
D gene: .; V gene: TRBV2; clone size: few; J gene: TRBJ2-7; CDR3 protein: CAITRISYEQYF; CDR3 DNA: TGTGCCATAACGAGGATCTCCTACGAGCAGTACTTC
D gene: .; V gene: TRBV15; clone size: .; J gene: TRBJ2-1; CDR3 protein: CATTPVGDTLSYNEQFF; CDR3 DNA: TGTGCCACCACCCCCGTGGGAGATACACTCTCCTACAATGAGCAGTTCTTC
D gene: TRBD1; V gene: TRBV7-6; clone size: .; J gene: TRBJ2-7; CDR3 protein: CASSSGQGYAYEQYF; CDR3 DNA: TGTGCCAGCAGCTCTGGACAGGGATACGCCTACGAGCAGTACTTC
D gene: TRBD2; V gene: TRBV4-2; clone size: .; J gene: TRBJ2-3; CDR3 protein: CASSQATSGHFTDTQYF; CDR3 DNA: TGTGCCAGCAGCCAAGCAACTAGCGGACACTTCACAGATACGCAGTATTTT
D gene: .; V gene: TRBV29-1; clone size: .; J gene: TRBJ1-1; CDR3 protein: CSVEDRDPRGYTEAFF; CDR3 DNA: TGCAGCGTTGAAGACCGGGACCCCCGCGGGTACACTGAAGCTTTCTTT
D gene: .; V gene: TRBV4-3; clone size: .; J gene: TRBJ2-7; CDR3 protein: CASSQFKGEYEQYF; CDR3 DNA: TGCGCCAGCAGCCAATTCAAGGGTGAATACGAGCAGTACTTC
D gene: .; V gene: TRBV10-3; clone size: once; J gene: TRBJ1-1; CDR3 protein: CASPMGLNTEAFF; CDR3 DNA: TGTGCCAGTCCTATGGGTCTGAACACTGAAGCTTTCTTT
D gene: .; V gene: TRBV4-1; clone size: .; J gene: TRBJ2-7; CDR3 protein: CASSQDRRDYEQYF; CDR3 DNA: TGCGCCAGCAGCCAAGACCGACGGGACTACGAGCAGTACTTC
D gene: TRBD1; V gene: TRBV15; clone size: .; J gene: TRBJ1-1; CDR3 protein: CATSRQTGRNTEAFF; CDR3 DNA: TGTGCCACCAGCAGACAGACAGGGAGGAACACTGAAGCTTTCTTT
D gene: .; V gene: TRBV5-6; clone size: .; J gene: TRBJ2-7; CDR3 protein: CASSFSGEQYF; CDR3 DNA: TGTGCCAGCAGCTTCTCGGGGGAGCAGTACTTC
D gene: TRBD2; V gene: TRBV7-7; clone size: .; J gene: TRBJ2-1; CDR3 protein: CASSLAGGGNEQFF; CDR3 DNA: TGTGCCAGCAGCCTAGCGGGGGGGGGCAATGAGCAGTTCTTC
D gene: TRBD2; V gene: TRBV4-1; clone size: .; J gene: TRBJ2-7; CDR3 protein: CASSPGTSDSYYEQYF; CDR3 DNA: TGCGCCAGCAGCCCCGGGACTAGCGATTCGTACTACGAGCAGTACTTC
D gene: .; V gene: TRBV5-1; clone size: .; J gene: TRBJ1-2; CDR3 protein: CASSLEGGFNYGYTF; CDR3 DNA: TGCGCCAGCAGCTTGGAGGGGGGATTTAACTATGGCTACACCTTC
D gene: .; V gene: TRBV5-1; clone size: .; J gene: TRBJ1-1; CDR3 protein: CASSLSPGASTEAFF; CDR3 DNA: TGCGCCAGCAGCTTGTCGCCGGGGGCTAGCACTGAAGCTTTCTTT
D gene: TRBD1; V gene: TRBV10-2; clone size: .; J gene: TRBJ1-1; CDR3 protein: CASRPGTGGGTEAFF; CDR3 DNA: TGCGCCAGCAGGCCCGGGACAGGGGGGGGAACTGAAGCTTTCTTT
D gene: .; V gene: TRBV5-4; clone size: .; J gene: TRBJ2-3; CDR3 protein: CASSGGADTQYF; CDR3 DNA: TGTGCCAGCAGCGGGGGGGCCGATACGCAGTATTTT
D gene: .; V gene: TRBV29-1; clone size: once; J gene: TRBJ2-5; CDR3 protein: CSVELAGTPETQYF; CDR3 DNA: TGCAGCGTTGAACTCGCCGGGACCCCTGAGACCCAGTACTTC
D gene: .; V gene: TRBV5-1; clone size: .; J gene: TRBJ2-7; CDR3 protein: CASRAGHEQYF; CDR3 DNA: TGCGCCAGCAGGGCGGGGCACGAGCAGTACTTC
D gene: TRBD1; V gene: TRBV11-2; clone size: .; J gene: TRBJ1-1; CDR3 protein: CASSLAVGQGVYTEAFF; CDR3 DNA: TGTGCCAGCAGCTTAGCAGTCGGACAGGGGGTTTACACTGAAGCTTTCTTT
D gene: TRBD1; V gene: TRBV6-5; clone size: .; J gene: TRBJ2-1; CDR3 protein: CASSSGQGLSHEQFF; CDR3 DNA: TGTGCCAGCAGTTCGGGACAGGGTCTTTCACATGAGCAGTTCTTC
D gene: .; V gene: TRBV7-2; clone size: once; J gene: TRBJ2-7; CDR3 protein: CASSLPGVGYEQYF; CDR3 DNA: TGTGCCAGCAGCTTACCAGGGGTAGGCTACGAGCAGTACTTC
D gene: TRBD1; V gene: TRBV5-4; clone size: .; J gene: TRBJ2-7; CDR3 protein: CASSLATGAIYEQYF; CDR3 DNA: TGTGCCAGCAGCTTGGCGACAGGGGCTATCTACGAGCAGTACTTC
D gene: TRBD2; V gene: TRBV5-6; clone size: .; J gene: TRBJ2-1; CDR3 protein: CASSLTGTISYNEQFF; CDR3 DNA: TGTGCCAGCAGCTTGACCGGGACTATCTCCTACAATGAGCAGTTCTTC
D gene: .; V gene: TRBV28; clone size: few; J gene: TRBJ1-2; CDR3 protein: CASSPSPDSVRGYTF; CDR3 DNA: TGTGCCAGCAGTCCTTCACCGGACAGCGTCCGGGGCTACACCTTC
D gene: .; V gene: TRBV2; clone size: .; J gene: TRBJ2-1; CDR3 protein: CASVGLTSYNEQFF; CDR3 DNA: TGTGCCAGCGTCGGACTCACATCCTACAATGAGCAGTTCTTC
D gene: .; V gene: TRBV4-2; clone size: .; J gene: TRBJ2-7; CDR3 protein: CASSQAVVDYEQYF; CDR3 DNA: TGTGCCAGCAGCCAAGCAGTGGTTGACTACGAGCAGTACTTC
D gene: .; V gene: TRBV6-6; clone size: once; J gene: TRBJ2-2; CDR3 protein: CASSYVAGELFF; CDR3 DNA: TGTGCCAGCAGTTACGTTGCCGGGGAGCTGTTTTTT
D gene: .; V gene: TRBV7-9; clone size: .; J gene: TRBJ2-7; CDR3 protein: CASSLDSNYEQYF; CDR3 DNA: TGTGCCAGCAGCCTGGACAGTAACTACGAGCAGTACTTC
D gene: .; V gene: TRBV9; clone size: .; J gene: TRBJ1-5; CDR3 protein: CASSVDGSNQPQHF; CDR3 DNA: TGTGCCAGCAGCGTAGATGGGTCTAATCAGCCCCAGCATTTT
D gene: .; V gene: TRBV30; clone size: .; J gene: TRBJ2-7; CDR3 protein: CAWDGRDRCCGEQYF; CDR3 DNA: TGTGCCTGGGATGGGAGGGACAGGTGTTGTGGCGAGCAGTACTTC
D gene: .; V gene: TRBV27; clone size: .; J gene: TRBJ1-4; CDR3 protein: CASSLSGLYNEKLFF; CDR3 DNA: TGTGCCAGCAGTTTAAGCGGGCTTTATAATGAAAAACTGTTTTTT
D gene: TRBD1; V gene: TRBV9; clone size: .; J gene: TRBJ2-7; CDR3 protein: CASSAVSGTGAYEQYF; CDR3 DNA: TGTGCCAGCAGCGCCGTGTCCGGGACAGGGGCTTACGAGCAGTACTTC
D gene: .; V gene: TRBV13; clone size: .; J gene: TRBJ1-1; CDR3 protein: CASSFWDTVMNTEAFF; CDR3 DNA: TGTGCCAGCAGCTTCTGGGACACTGTAATGAACACTGAAGCTTTCTTT
D gene: .; V gene: TRBV9; clone size: .; J gene: TRBJ1-2; CDR3 protein: CASSVEGSSNYGYTF; CDR3 DNA: TGTGCCAGCAGCGTAGAGGGGTCGTCTAACTATGGCTACACCTTC
D gene: .; V gene: TRBV30; clone size: .; J gene: TRBJ2-7; CDR3 protein: CAWSVLDSRESSYEQYF; CDR3 DNA: TGTGCCTGGAGTGTACTGGACTCGCGGGAAAGCTCCTACGAGCAGTACTTC
D gene: .; V gene: TRBV5-1; clone size: .; J gene: TRBJ2-1; CDR3 protein: CASSLAFGMGEQFF; CDR3 DNA: TGCGCCAGCAGCTTGGCCTTCGGGATGGGGGAGCAGTTCTTC
D gene: .; V gene: TRBV10-1; clone size: .; J gene: TRBJ2-3; CDR3 protein: CASSRDIHPDTQYF; CDR3 DNA: TGCGCCAGCAGCCGGGACATCCACCCAGATACGCAGTATTTT
D gene: .; V gene: TRBV6-5; clone size: .; J gene: TRBJ2-7; CDR3 protein: CASSFGNGEQYF; CDR3 DNA: TGTGCCAGCAGTTTTGGCAATGGCGAGCAGTACTTC
D gene: .; V gene: TRBV2; clone size: .; J gene: TRBJ2-1; CDR3 protein: CASSEGSSYNEQFF; CDR3 DNA: TGTGCCAGCAGTGAAGGGAGCTCCTACAATGAGCAGTTCTTC
D gene: TRBD2; V gene: TRBV30; clone size: .; J gene: TRBJ2-7; CDR3 protein: CACLAGGSYEQYF; CDR3 DNA: TGTGCCTGTTTGGCGGGGGGGTCCTACGAGCAGTACTTC
D gene: TRBD1; V gene: TRBV30; clone size: once; J gene: TRBJ2-5; CDR3 protein: CAWSVYQDRGDQETQYF; CDR3 DNA: TGTGCCTGGAGTGTATACCAGGACAGGGGAGACCAAGAGACCCAGTACTTC